This T cell receptor beta chain was captured by sequencing in a study of chemoradiotherapy in HPV16-positive cancers. Broader study findings: Candidate HPV-specific clones and E7-related TCR motifs grew in tumor during treatment. Only two HPV16-positive patients supplied the functional HPV-specificity definition.

In the case of this clone: As yet, its antigen is unknown.

This CDR3 comprises 13 residues. V lost 0 bases to trimming and J lost 7 bases, with 8 bases between them. Germline CDR1 reads SGDLS; CDR2 reads YYNGEE. Method: immunoSEQ multiplex PCR; TCRdb's copy keeps in-frame clones and lacks some. The sample contains fewer than 40,000 clones, roughly 88% of which appear only once. The chain employs TRBV9 and TRBJ2-1, with a tentative D call TRBD2 (5 bases). The origin of this receptor is a human donor with HPV-associated anogenital cancer. The sample here was blood, taken from a patient who underwent chemoradiotherapy. The DNA for the CDR3 is TGTGCCAGCAGCGTAGCTACTAGGAATGAGCAGTTCTTC. Its translation is CASSVATRNEQFF.